This entry lists 30 T cell receptor beta chains sequenced from one sample in a study of T cell repertoires in cytomegalovirus infection. TCRdb reprocessed the reads via MiXCR and lists one record per CDR3 protein. This sample carries 200,000 to 300,000 distinct CDR3 sequences, 6.5% of them seen once, and the ten largest clones take roughly 6%. The sequenced sample was PBMCs. The receptors originated from a human donor in good health (CMV status not recorded). Some clones in this sample may be carry-over from other donors' samples.

This clonotype was seen ten or more times. The J gene is TRBJ2-5, the V gene TRBV5-6; D call uncertain. Germline CDR1 is SGHDT and CDR2 is YYEEEE. Deletions cut 1 base from V and 2 bases from J, with 6 bases between. This CDR3 is 13 amino acids long. CDR3 protein: CASSLSQQETQYF. DNA of the CDR3: TGTGCCAGCAGCTTGTCACAGCAAGAGACCCAGTACTTC. Together with reference TRBV5-6 and TRBJ2-5, the CDR3 gives the full variable domain: DAGVTQSPTHLIKTRGQQVTLRCSPKSGHDTVSWYQQALGQGPQFIFQYYEEEERQRGNFPDRFSGHQFPNYSSELNVNALLLGDSALYLCASSLSQQETQYFGPGTRLLVL.

This clonotype was counted ten times or more. The genes are TRBV29-1 and TRBJ2-1, with no clear D. Trimming left V 0 bases short and J 0 bases short, with 12 bases between. CDR3 size: 16 residues. CDR1 is SQVTM, CDR2 ANQGSEA, per germline. The CDR3 sequence is CSVEDQGRSSYNEQFF. As DNA, the CDR3 is TGCAGCGTTGAAGATCAAGGACGGAGCTCCTACAATGAGCAGTTCTTC.

This clonotype was seen repeatedly, ten times or more. The rearrangement links TRBV28 to TRBJ2-5; the D is unclear. V lost 4 bases and J 2 bases, leaving 14 bases between the germline ends. This CDR3 has 15 amino acids. The V gene's germline CDR1 is MDHEN and CDR2 SYDVKM. CDR3: CASSSGRRRQETQYF. The CDR3 coding sequence is TGTGCCAGCAGTTCTGGACGGCGAAGACAAGAGACCCAGTACTTC.

This clonotype has a count of ten or more. The V and J genes are TRBV7-9 and TRBJ2-3; TRBD1 matches 12 bases. There are 19 residues in the CDR3. Losses at the gene ends were 6 bases for V and 4 bases for J; bases not matched to a gene: 17. Germline-derived CDR1 and CDR2 are SEHNR and FQNEAQ (reference sequence). The CDR3 spells CASRPRTGTGGVRADTQYF. CDR3 sequence (DNA): TGTGCCAGCAGACCCAGGACCGGGACAGGGGGCGTCAGGGCAGATACGCAGTATTTT.

This clonotype was counted ten times or more. The chain employs TRBV30 and TRBJ2-1; 7 bases agree with TRBD1. The CDR3 spans 10 residues. From germline, CDR1 is GTSNPN and CDR2 SVGIG (reference sequence). V lost 5 bases and J lost 13; bases outside the gene matches: 5. The CDR3 region has the DNA TGTGCCTGGGGATGGGACAGTCAGTTCTTC. It yields the protein CAWGWDSQFF.

At least ten counts were recorded for this clonotype. The chain has TRBV2 and TRBJ1-1; D not resolved. Looked up from germline, CDR1 is SNHLY and CDR2 is FYNNEI. Between the trimmed V and J ends, which lost 10 bases and 6 bases, there was a span of 21 bases. The length of the CDR3 is 14 residues. Here the CDR3 DNA reads TGTGCCACCTCAAACTACGGGTCCCTCTCTGAAGCTTTCTTT. Amino acid sequence: CATSNYGSLSEAFF.

The V gene is TRBV14, the J gene TRBJ1-1; no definite D call. The germline V gene encodes CDR1 SGHDN and CDR2 FVKESK. V dropped 0 bases and J dropped 1 base, with 9 bases sitting between them. This CDR3 is built from 15 residues. CDR3 region: CASSQDPYRNTEAFF. In DNA form, the CDR3 reads TGTGCCAGCAGCCAAGATCCATACCGGAACACTGAAGCTTTCTTT.

At least ten counts were recorded for this clonotype. The V gene is TRBV12-3 or TRBV12-4, the J gene TRBJ1-2; D remains unclear. Deletions cut 3 bases from V and 8 bases from J, with 16 bases between. CDR3 length: 14 amino acids. DNA of the CDR3: TGTGCCAGCAGTTTGCGACACCAAGGAAGAGGCTACACCTTC. It yields the protein CASSLRHQGRGYTF.

The chain joins TRBV2 to TRBJ1-4; D is unclear. Trimming took off 3 bases at V and 8 bases at J, with 10 bases between the two ends. Germline assignment: CDR1 SNHLY and CDR2 FYNNEI. CDR3 length: 13 residues. The CDR3 DNA reads as TGTGCCAGCAGTGAGGAGGGAATCGAAAAACTGTTTTTT. Its protein product is CASSEEGIEKLFF.

This clonotype was counted ten times or more. The genes are TRBV4-1 and TRBJ1-5; D is possibly TRBD1 (5 bases). V was pared by 1 base and J by 6 bases, with 13 bases between. In germline, CDR1 is MGHRA, CDR2 YSYEKL. The CDR3 runs to 15 residues. CDR3 bases: TGCGCCAGCAGCCAAGCGGGGCTCAAGGGTCAGCCCCAGCATTTT. Protein: CASSQAGLKGQPQHF.

Many counts were recorded for this clonotype. The chain employs TRBV7-2 and TRBJ1-2, with D perhaps matching TRBD1 (5 bases). CDR3 size: 16 residues. Trimming removed 5 bases from V and 4 bases from J, with 20 bases in between. Germline V gene data show CDR1 as SGHTA and CDR2 as FQGNSA. CDR3 sequence reads: CASSPNRGLRLYGYTF. In nucleotides, the CDR3 is TGTGCCAGCAGCCCGAACCGGGGACTGCGGCTCTATGGCTACACCTTC.

Ten or more counts support this clonotype. This rearrangement joins TRBV12-3 or TRBV12-4 to TRBJ1-3; perhaps TRBD1 as D (5 bases). V was shortened by 6 bases and J by 0 bases, with 9 bases between the two germline ends. The CDR3 is 14 residues long. The CDR3 nucleotides read TGTGCCAGCAGACACGGGGGCTCTGGAAACACCATATATTTT. Protein: CASRHGGSGNTIYF.

In this sample, this clonotype turned up many times. The J gene is TRBJ2-7, the V gene TRBV2; 10 nucleotides match TRBD1. CDR3 length equals 15 residues. Looked up from germline, CDR1 is SNHLY and CDR2 is FYNNEI. V shed 7 bases and J 3 bases; nucleotides not matched to a gene: 9. CDR3 protein: CASNIIGTGDYEQYF. The CDR3, as DNA: TGTGCCAGCAATATCATCGGGACAGGGGACTACGAGCAGTACTTC. The full variable domain, with the rest looked up from reference TRBV2 and TRBJ2-7, is EPEVTQTPSHQVTQMGQEVILRCVPISNHLYFYWYRQILGQKVEFLVSFYNNEISEKSEIFDDQFSVERPDGSNFTLKIRSTKLEDSAMYFCASNIIGTGDYEQYFGPGTRLTVT.

A few counts support this clonotype. The CDR3 loop reads CSVVSDKNEKLFF. The CDR3 DNA reads as TGCAGCGTTGTATCGGACAAGAATGAAAAACTGTTTTTT. This chain uses TRBV29-1 with TRBJ1-4; D is possibly TRBD1 (5 bases). CDR1 is SQVTM and CDR2 is ANQGSEA in the germline V gene. The CDR3 is 13 residues long. Trimming cost V 4 bases and J 5 bases, with 11 bases left between them.

This sequence joins TRBV30 and TRBJ2-5; D is ambiguous. There are 12 residues in the CDR3. Germline V gene sequence: CDR1 GTSNPN, CDR2 SVGIG (reference sequence). The germline V and J ends were trimmed by 1 base and 4 bases, with 7 bases remaining between them. The CDR3 nucleotides are TGTGCCTGGAGTGGGGCCCGAGAGACCCAGTACTTC. Translating it yields CAWSGARETQYF.

The table lists this clonotype with many counts. This rearrangement joins TRBV18 to TRBJ1-1, with D perhaps matching TRBD1 (5 bases). V was trimmed by 3 bases and J by 3 bases, leaving 11 bases between them. There are 14 residues in the CDR3. Germline V gives CDR1 KGHSH, CDR2 LQKENI. Here the CDR3 reads CASSPSRGHTEAFF. The CDR3 bases are TGTGCCAGCTCACCGAGTAGGGGCCACACTGAAGCTTTCTTT.

This clonotype was recorded many times. V usage is TRBV29-1 and J usage is TRBJ2-5; TRBD1 matches 9 bases. Germline V CDR1 and CDR2: SQVTM, ANQGSEA. J lost 3 bases, V lost 4 bases, and 9 bases had no gene match. This CDR3 is 15 amino acids long. The CDR3 nucleotides read TGCAGCGTTGGTAATAAACAGGGGGCGAAAGAGACCCAGTACTTC. Protein product: CSVGNKQGAKETQYF. The full variable domain, rest sourced from reference TRBV29-1 and TRBJ2-5, is SAVISQKPSRDICQRGTSLTIQCQVDSQVTMMFWYRQQPGQSLTLIATANQGSEATYESGFVIDKFPISRPNLTFSTLTVSNMSPEDSSIYLCSVGNKQGAKETQYFGPGTRLLVL.

This clonotype was counted at least ten times. This chain uses TRBV12-3 or TRBV12-4 with TRBJ2-4; D call uncertain. Trimming left V 3 bases short and J 6 bases short, with 6 bases between. CDR3 length: 12 residues. DNA for the CDR3: TGTGCCAGCAGTTTGACGGGAAACATTCAGTACTTC. Translation gives CASSLTGNIQYF.

This clonotype was picked up a small number of times. The chain is built from TRBV4-3 and TRBJ1-2; TRBD1 is a possible D gene (5 bases). This CDR3 has 16 residues. V lost 0 bases, J lost 5 bases, and 16 bases lay in between. Germline V gene sequence: CDR1 LGHNA, CDR2 YSLEER. CDR3 residues: CASSQDVKGRVYGYTF. In DNA, the CDR3 is TGCGCCAGCAGCCAAGATGTTAAGGGGAGAGTTTATGGCTACACCTTC.

This clonotype came up many times. The V and J genes are TRBV7-8 and TRBJ2-5; TRBD1 might be the D (5 bases). Germline V gene lookup returns CDR1 SGHVS and CDR2 FQNEAQ. V was cut by 2 bases and J by 7 bases, with 26 bases left in between. CDR3 length equals 18 residues. The CDR3 spells CASSLIGRSQGSMGTQYF. CDR3 nucleotides: TGTGCCAGCAGCTTAATAGGCCGGTCGCAGGGTTCAATGGGGACCCAGTACTTC.

Note on this clonotype: No conserved phenylalanine or tryptophan is present at the end of the CDR3, so a read error is the likely explanation. The CDR3 spells CASSLAGLAGETQYL. Written as DNA, the CDR3 is TGCGCCAGCAGCTTGGCGGGACTAGCAGGAGAGACCCAGTACCTC. The V call is TRBV5-1, the J call TRBJ2-5; TRBD2 matches at 9 bases. The V gene's germline CDR1 is SGHRS and CDR2 YFSETQ. The CDR3 is made up of 15 amino acids. J was trimmed by 4 bases and V by 0 bases; bases with no gene match: 4.

The J gene is TRBJ2-5, the V gene TRBV5-1; weak D call: TRBD1 (5 bases). The CDR3 spans 15 residues. Germline CDR1 SGHRS, CDR2 YFSETQ. V lost 0 bases and J lost 5, with 14 bases in between. The CDR3 sequence is CASSLEGRALETQYF. The CDR3 coding sequence is TGCGCCAGCAGCTTGGAGGGCAGGGCGTTGGAGACCCAGTACTTC.

This clonotype has at least ten counts. The V and J genes are TRBV7-2 and TRBJ1-5; a weak D match, TRBD1 (6 bases). The CDR3 is 15 residues long. Between the trimmed V and J ends, which lost 0 bases and 0 bases, there was a span of 6 bases. Looked up from germline, CDR1 is SGHTA and CDR2 is FQGNSA. CDR3 DNA sequence: TGTGCCAGCAGCTTAGCAGGGGGTAGCAATCAGCCCCAGCATTTT. Translated: CASSLAGGSNQPQHF.

This clonotype was detected many times. This chain joins TRBV7-2 and TRBJ2-1; the match to TRBD2 covers 7 bases. The CDR3 consists of 18 residues. The V gene end was trimmed by 3 bases and the J gene end by 4 bases; junction bases not matched to a gene: 15. The germline V gene has CDR1 SGHTA and CDR2 FQGNSA. CDR3 amino acids: CASSFLVVGGSLYNEQFF. The CDR3 nucleotides are TGTGCCAGCAGCTTCTTAGTCGTGGGGGGGTCACTATACAATGAGCAGTTCTTC.

This clonotype occurred once. A much larger clone sits a single nucleotide away, making a read error possible. The CDR3 DNA follows: TGTGCCAGCAGTGCCCTCCACACTGACGCTTTCTTT. It yields the protein CASSALHTDAFF. The V and J genes are TRBV2 and TRBJ1-1; no clear D gene. Germline CDR1 is SNHLY and CDR2 is FYNNEI. The CDR3 covers 12 residues.

This clonotype occurred many times. This rearrangement joins TRBV7-3 to TRBJ2-3, with D unresolved. Germline V gives CDR1 SGHTA, CDR2 FQGTGA. V was clipped by 5 bases and J by 4 bases, with 16 bases between them. There are 15 residues in the CDR3. In nucleotides, the CDR3 is TGTGCCAGCAGCCAGGCAGCTGAAATAGCAGATACGCAGTATTTT. Its protein is CASSQAAEIADTQYF.

This clonotype appeared many times. The chain carries TRBV7-2 and TRBJ1-6, with D uncertain. CDR3 length: 16 residues. Germline V gene sequence: CDR1 SGHTA, CDR2 FQGNSA. V lost 5 bases and J 7 bases, leaving 18 bases between the germline ends. CDR3 nucleotides: TGTGCCAGCAGCGACCGACCTAAGAGGCTAAATTCACCCCTCCACTTT. This sequence encodes CASSDRPKRLNSPLHF.

This clonotype was found many times. This chain links TRBV6-2 or TRBV6-3 with TRBJ2-2; weak D call: TRBD1 (6 bases). In germline, CDR1 is MNHEY, CDR2 SVGEGT. The CDR3 sequence is 15 residues long. V shed 2 bases and J shed 3 bases, with 10 bases lying between them. The CDR3 is CASSYGTSDTGELFF. CDR3 bases: TGTGCCAGCAGTTACGGGACATCTGACACCGGGGAGCTGTTTTTT.

For this clonotype: The conserved closing phenylalanine or tryptophan is absent in this CDR3, likely reflecting a read error. The chain carries TRBV19 and TRBJ2-1, with unresolved D. The germline gives CDR1 LNHDA, CDR2 SQIVND (reference sequence). There are 13 residues in the CDR3. The CDR3 DNA follows: TGCGCCAGTAGTATAGAACCATCCAATGAGCAGTTCCTC. Its protein product is CASSIEPSNEQFL.

This clonotype was counted between two and nine times. CDR3 nucleotides: TGTGCCAGCGGGGGGGGGGTCATGAACACTGAAGCTTTCTTT. Protein sequence: CASGGGVMNTEAFF. The rearrangement joins TRBV11-2 to TRBJ1-1, with D tentatively TRBD1 (5 bases). Trimming removed 8 bases from V and 0 bases from J, with 13 bases in between. The CDR3 sequence is 14 residues long. Germline CDR1 SGHAT, CDR2 FQNNGV.